This T cell receptor (beta chain) was captured in a study of lymphopenia after photon versus proton radiotherapy. Overall study results and limits: Only patients who died were analyzed for survival; proton advantage is unproven. Relative stability marked proton patients; photon patients lost diversity and naive cells.

This clone was detected only a few times. The target antigen is unknown. Assay: immunoSEQ multiplex PCR; the TCRdb copy retains only in-frame clones and omits some. The sample carries over 4,500 clones, around two thirds recorded once. The germline V gene has CDR1 MNHEY and CDR2 SMNVEV (reference sequence). The CDR3 has 14 amino acids. The ends lost 6 bases at V and 10 bases at J; junction bases unmatched: 7. The sample consisted of peripheral blood, taken from a patient treated with proton-based radiotherapy. This chain joins TRBV27 and TRBJ1-6, with 9 bases that match TRBD1. This clonotype originated in a man of 80 years or more with esophageal cancer. CDR3 residues: CASSDGTGRSPLHF. CDR3 sequence (DNA): TGTGCCAGCAGCGACGGGACAGGGCGATCACCCCTCCACTTT.